This T cell receptor (beta chain) was sequenced during a study of blood T cell repertoires in COVID-19. Measured with immunoSEQ multiplex PCR; TCRdb has only the in-frame clones, and not every one. The sample has 300,000 to 450,000 clones, around 90% seen once; the top ten hold less than 5%. The TCR sequence derives from an older woman with COVID-19, enrolled during active disease. What was sequenced was peripheral blood.

DNA for the CDR3: TGCGCCAGCAGCTCCCCACTAGCGGGGGGTTTGCGCGAGCAGTACTTC. This translates into CASSSPLAGGLREQYF. The chain couples TRBV5-1 to TRBJ2-7, with 12 bases lining up with TRBD2. J was trimmed by 6 bases and V by 3 bases; bases with no gene match: 10. The CDR3 spans 16 residues. Germline-derived CDR1 and CDR2 are SGHRS and YFSETQ.